Presented here are 9 T cell receptor beta chains from one specimen sequenced in a study of CD8 T cells in ankylosing spondylitis. MiXCR, applied by TCRdb to the 5' RACE reads, yields one record per CDR3 protein. Among roughly 200,000 distinct CDR3 sequences listed, roughly 24% were seen once. The sequenced sample was blood, either unsorted or a sorted T cell fraction (not recorded which). These receptors were taken from a male donor with ankylosing spondylitis or in good health (not recorded which).

This clonotype was seen a few times. The chain recombines TRBV7-3 with TRBJ2-3; D gene unclear. CDR1 is SGHTA and CDR2 is FQGTGA in the germline V gene. The CDR3 spans 13 residues. Trimming shortened V by 4 bases and J by 2 bases, and 7 bases separated the two germline ends. The CDR3 protein is CASSSDFTDTQYF. Written as DNA, the CDR3 is TGTGCCAGCAGCTCCGACTTCACAGATACGCAGTATTTT.

The V call is TRBV6-5, the J call TRBJ1-4; no firm D call. The CDR3 is made up of 15 amino acids. The V end was cut by 0 bases, the J end by 3 bases, with 8 bases between. Germline CDR1 MNHEY, CDR2 SVGAGI. The DNA for the CDR3 is TGTGCCAGCAGTTACTCCGGGTCTTCTAATGAAAAACTGTTTTTT. Its protein is CASSYSGSSNEKLFF.

This clonotype has a handful of counts. The chain carries TRBV20-1 and TRBJ2-7, with D perhaps matching TRBD1 or TRBD2 (6 bases each). Looked up from germline, CDR1 is DFQATT and CDR2 is SNEGSKA (reference sequence). The CDR3 totals 13 residues. V was shortened by 6 bases and J by 3 bases, with 15 bases between the two germline ends. CDR3 nucleotide sequence: TGCAGTGCCGGGGGCGAGGGTAGCTACGAGCAGTACTTC. Residues: CSAGGEGSYEQYF.

This clonotype was detected many times. The chain carries TRBV7-2 and TRBJ2-4, with D tentatively TRBD2 (6 bases). Germline CDR1 and CDR2: SGHTA and FQGNSA. The ends were cut back, 0 bases at V and 1 base at J, with 10 bases in the middle. The CDR3 is made up of 16 amino acids. CDR3 sequence reads: CASSLAPGGAKNIQYF. The CDR3 DNA is TGTGCCAGCAGCTTAGCCCCCGGAGGGGCCAAAAACATTCAGTACTTC.

This clonotype occurred many times. The chain carries TRBV5-1 and TRBJ2-1, with D perhaps matching TRBD2 (6 bases). V was pared by 4 bases and J by 8 bases, with 16 bases between. This CDR3 has 14 residues. Per germline, CDR1 SGHRS and CDR2 YFSETQ. The CDR3 is CASSTRGSGYEQFF. Here the CDR3 DNA reads TGCGCCAGCAGCACCCGGGGAAGCGGGTATGAGCAGTTCTTC.

The V call is TRBV6-5, the J call TRBJ2-3; 9 nucleotides line up with TRBD1. The germline V gene has CDR1 MNHEY and CDR2 SVGAGI. V shed 4 bases and J 0 bases; nucleotides not matched to a gene: 8. This CDR3 has 17 residues. CDR3 sequence: CASSLLQGAPSTDTQYF. The CDR3 nucleotides are TGTGCCAGCAGTTTACTACAGGGGGCCCCTAGCACAGATACGCAGTATTTT.

This chain links TRBV29-1 with TRBJ2-2, with TRBD2 identical over 13 bases. The germline CDR1 and CDR2 sequences are SQVTM and ANQGSEA. This CDR3 has 14 amino acids. The ends lost 7 bases at V and 7 bases at J; junction bases unmatched: 6. CDR3 nucleotide sequence: TGCAGCGCCGGACTAGCGGGAGTCGGCGGGGAGCTGTTTTTT. It specifies CSAGLAGVGGELFF.

This clonotype was recorded many times. The chain uses TRBV2 and TRBJ2-2, with 9 bases fitting TRBD2. The CDR3 is 14 amino acids. Germline CDR1 reads SNHLY; CDR2 reads FYNNEI. Germline trimming cut 6 bases from V and 5 bases from J; bases unmatched to any gene: 4. CDR3 bases: TGTGCCAGCAGCCCGGGACTAGCTACCGGGGAGCTGTTTTTT. It encodes CASSPGLATGELFF.

This chain links TRBV20-1 with TRBJ1-2; D not certain. Germline values: CDR1 DFQATT, CDR2 SNEGSKA (reference sequence). V was pared by 4 bases and J by 7 bases, with 16 bases between. The CDR3 totals 13 residues. The CDR3 DNA follows: TGCAGTGCTATGGGCCAGCCCCTAGCTGGCTACACCTTC. Protein: CSAMGQPLAGYTF.